This is a list of T cell receptor beta chains from one sample in a study of blood T cell repertoires in COVID-19. Assay: immunoSEQ multiplex PCR; the TCRdb copy retains only in-frame clones and omits some. In the table there are around 130,000 clones, approximately 86% of which are singletons. The sample was PBMCs or T cells enriched from blood (not recorded which). Receptors originate from a woman in her 50s who had recovered from COVID-19. Both conserved end residues are part of each CDR3. The order of the fields is V gene, clone size, D gene, CDR3 length, J gene, CDR3 protein, CDR3 DNA. D genes are given only for firm matches. The size of a clone is reported for some rows only, either as once, few or many, or as a class for expanded clones.

V: TRBV2
size: .
D: TRBD1
length: 15
J: TRBJ1-1
CDR3: CASSAADRRNTEAFF
DNA: TGTGCCAGCAGCGCCGCGGACAGGAGAAACACTGAAGCTTTCTTT

V: TRBV11-3
size: .
D: .
length: 12
J: TRBJ2-7
CDR3: CASSLAAYEQYF
DNA: TGTGCCAGCAGCTTGGCGGCCTACGAGCAGTACTTC

V: TRBV7-2
size: .
D: .
length: 14
J: TRBJ1-2
CDR3: CASSLGGGAYGYTF
DNA: TGTGCCAGCAGCTTAGGGGGGGGCGCCTATGGCTACACCTTC

V: TRBV7-2
size: .
D: .
length: 16
J: TRBJ1-6
CDR3: CASSFGTATYNSPLHF
DNA: TGTGCCAGCAGCTTCGGCACAGCCACCTATAATTCACCCCTCCACTTT

V: TRBV4-1
size: .
D: TRBD1
length: 14
J: TRBJ1-1
CDR3: CASSQGQGNTEAFF
DNA: TGCGCCAGCAGCCAGGGACAGGGGAACACTGAAGCTTTCTTT

V: TRBV5-6
size: .
D: TRBD1
length: 16
J: TRBJ2-1
CDR3: CASSLIWQGESNEQFF
DNA: TGTGCCAGCAGCTTGATCTGGCAGGGGGAGTCCAATGAGCAGTTCTTC

V: TRBV5-1
size: .
D: .
length: 15
J: TRBJ2-5
CDR3: CASSLERASQETQYF
DNA: TGCGCCAGCAGCTTGGAGAGGGCCTCCCAAGAGACCCAGTACTTC

V: TRBV3-1/TRBV3-2
size: few
D: TRBD1
length: 15
J: TRBJ1-1
CDR3: CASSNKDRRNTEAFF
DNA: TGTGCCAGCAGCAACAAGGACAGGAGGAACACTGAAGCTTTCTTT

V: TRBV7-6
size: .
D: .
length: 16
J: TRBJ1-3
CDR3: CASSLEGDYSGNTIYF
DNA: TGTGCCAGCAGCTTAGAGGGGGATTACTCTGGAAACACCATATATTTT

V: TRBV29-1
size: .
D: TRBD1
length: 13
J: TRBJ2-3
CDR3: CSVDTGVQDTQYF
DNA: TGCAGCGTTGATACAGGGGTGCAAGATACGCAGTATTTT

V: TRBV5-4
size: .
D: .
length: 12
J: TRBJ1-5
CDR3: CASGGFNQPQHF
DNA: TGTGCCAGCGGGGGGTTCAATCAGCCCCAGCATTTT

V: TRBV11-3
size: .
D: TRBD1
length: 16
J: TRBJ2-2
CDR3: CASSLDRDKNTGELFF
DNA: TGTGCCAGCAGCCTGGACAGGGATAAGAACACCGGGGAGCTGTTTTTT

V: TRBV7-9
size: .
D: .
length: 14
J: TRBJ2-7
CDR3: CASSSRTASYEQYF
DNA: TGTGCCAGCAGTTCTAGGACTGCCTCCTACGAGCAGTACTTC

V: TRBV5-1
size: .
D: TRBD2
length: 14
J: TRBJ2-5
CDR3: CASSPTSGEETQYF
DNA: TGCGCCAGCAGCCCGACTAGCGGGGAAGAGACCCAGTACTTC

V: TRBV7-9
size: .
D: .
length: 17
J: TRBJ1-3
CDR3: CASTHGGPYPSGNTIYF
DNA: TGTGCCAGCACCCATGGCGGGCCTTATCCCTCTGGAAACACCATATATTTT

V: TRBV19
size: .
D: .
length: 15
J: TRBJ2-5
CDR3: CASSMRGRGTETQYF
DNA: TGTGCCAGTAGTATGAGGGGACGCGGGACAGAGACCCAGTACTTC

V: TRBV7-2
size: once
D: TRBD2
length: 16
J: TRBJ2-3
CDR3: CASSLVIAGGTDTQYF
DNA: TGTGCCAGCAGCTTAGTAATAGCGGGGGGCACAGATACGCAGTATTTT

V: TRBV7-6
size: .
D: TRBD1
length: 16
J: TRBJ1-5
CDR3: CASSSDRVSSNQPQHF
DNA: TGTGCCAGCAGCTCCGACAGGGTTTCCAGCAATCAGCCCCAGCATTTT

V: TRBV27
size: .
D: TRBD1
length: 16
J: TRBJ2-2
CDR3: CASNSLTGGDTGELFF
DNA: TGTGCCAGCAACTCCCTGACAGGGGGCGACACCGGGGAGCTGTTTTTT

V: TRBV5-1
size: .
D: TRBD1
length: 17
J: TRBJ1-1
CDR3: CASSLAELGQMNTEAFF
DNA: TGCGCCAGCAGCTTGGCCGAGTTGGGACAGATGAACACTGAAGCTTTCTTT

V: TRBV19
size: .
D: TRBD2
length: 16
J: TRBJ2-5
CDR3: CASRRIAGQTGETQYF
DNA: TGTGCCAGTAGAAGGATAGCGGGGCAAACGGGGGAGACCCAGTACTTC

V: TRBV4-1
size: .
D: .
length: 16
J: TRBJ1-3
CDR3: CASSQDASVSGNTIYF
DNA: TGCGCCAGCAGCCAAGATGCAAGCGTCTCTGGAAACACCATATATTTT

V: TRBV3-1/TRBV3-2
size: .
D: .
length: 16
J: TRBJ1-3
CDR3: CASSSLGGRSGNTIYF
DNA: TGTGCCAGCAGCTCACTAGGCGGACGCTCTGGAAACACCATATATTTT

V: TRBV2
size: .
D: .
length: 11
J: TRBJ2-5
CDR3: CASEQQETQYF
DNA: TGTGCCAGCGAACAGCAAGAGACCCAGTACTTC

V: TRBV19
size: once
D: TRBD1
length: 15
J: TRBJ2-7
CDR3: CASSMGTGISYEQYF
DNA: TGTGCCAGTAGTATGGGGACAGGCATCTCCTACGAGCAGTACTTC

V: TRBV5-1
size: few
D: TRBD2
length: 16
J: TRBJ2-5
CDR3: CASSPLGTSGEETQYF
DNA: TGCGCCAGCAGCCCGCTGGGTACTAGCGGGGAAGAGACCCAGTACTTC

V: TRBV18
size: .
D: TRBD2
length: 17
J: TRBJ2-1
CDR3: CATLTPSGGVSYNEQFF
DNA: TGTGCCACCCTCACCCCTAGCGGGGGGGTCTCCTACAATGAGCAGTTCTTC

V: TRBV5-1
size: .
D: TRBD1
length: 15
J: TRBJ1-5
CDR3: CASSSTTGVEQPQHF
DNA: TGCGCCAGCAGCTCGACCACAGGGGTGGAGCAGCCCCAGCATTTT

V: TRBV27
size: .
D: TRBD1
length: 14
J: TRBJ1-2
CDR3: CASSLSRTGDGYTF
DNA: TGTGCCAGCAGTTTATCGCGGACAGGAGATGGCTACACCTTC

V: TRBV18
size: .
D: TRBD1
length: 16
J: TRBJ1-4
CDR3: CASSPAAGGGGEKLFF
DNA: TGTGCCAGCTCCCCCGCCGCAGGGGGAGGTGGTGAAAAACTGTTTTTT

V: TRBV15
size: .
D: .
length: 13
J: TRBJ2-7
CDR3: CATSRDFSYEQYF
DNA: TGTGCCACCAGCAGAGATTTTAGCTACGAGCAGTACTTC

V: TRBV6-1
size: few
D: TRBD1
length: 15
J: TRBJ1-2
CDR3: CASSEEAGGAYGYTF
DNA: TGTGCCAGCAGTGAAGAGGCAGGGGGCGCTTATGGCTACACCTTC

V: TRBV4-1
size: .
D: TRBD1
length: 15
J: TRBJ2-3
CDR3: CASSQGQGATDTQYF
DNA: TGCGCCAGCAGCCAAGGACAGGGGGCCACAGATACGCAGTATTTT

V: TRBV7-8
size: .
D: .
length: 15
J: TRBJ2-7
CDR3: CASRSSGGRDYEQYF
DNA: TGTGCCAGCAGATCCAGTGGGGGCAGGGACTACGAGCAGTACTTC

V: TRBV20-1
size: .
D: .
length: 10
J: TRBJ2-7
CDR3: CSAGTYEQYF
DNA: TGCAGTGCCGGGACCTACGAGCAGTACTTC

V: TRBV19
size: .
D: .
length: 14
J: TRBJ2-1
CDR3: CASGGGTSYNEQFF
DNA: TGTGCCAGTGGAGGGGGCACTTCCTACAATGAGCAGTTCTTC

V: TRBV27
size: .
D: .
length: 17
J: TRBJ2-6
CDR3: CASSLSLPRGGANVLTF
DNA: TGTGCCAGCAGTTTAAGTCTGCCCAGGGGTGGGGCCAACGTCCTGACTTTC

V: TRBV19
size: .
D: .
length: 16
J: TRBJ1-6
CDR3: CASSIARSSYNSPLHF
DNA: TGTGCCAGTAGTATAGCTCGGAGCTCCTATAATTCACCCCTCCACTTT

V: TRBV6-5
size: once
D: TRBD1
length: 14
J: TRBJ1-5
CDR3: CASSIDRAEQPQHF
DNA: TGTGCCAGCAGTATTGACAGGGCGGAGCAGCCCCAGCATTTT

V: TRBV5-1
size: few
D: .
length: 12
J: TRBJ2-5
CDR3: CASSQQGETQYF
DNA: TGCGCCAGCAGTCAGCAGGGCGAGACCCAGTACTTC